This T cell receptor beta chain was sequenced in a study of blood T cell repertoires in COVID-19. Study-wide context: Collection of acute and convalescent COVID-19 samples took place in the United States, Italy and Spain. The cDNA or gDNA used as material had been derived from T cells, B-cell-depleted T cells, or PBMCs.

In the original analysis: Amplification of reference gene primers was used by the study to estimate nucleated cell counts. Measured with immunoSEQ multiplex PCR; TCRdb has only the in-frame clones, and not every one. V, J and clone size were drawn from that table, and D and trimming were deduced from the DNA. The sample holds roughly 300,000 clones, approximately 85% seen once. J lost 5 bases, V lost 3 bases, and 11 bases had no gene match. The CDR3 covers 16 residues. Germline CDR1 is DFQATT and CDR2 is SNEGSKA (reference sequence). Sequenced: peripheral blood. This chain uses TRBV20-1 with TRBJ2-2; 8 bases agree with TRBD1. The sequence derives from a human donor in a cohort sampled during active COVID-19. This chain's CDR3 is CSASAGQGRRTGELFF. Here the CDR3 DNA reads TGCAGTGCTAGTGCCGGACAGGGCAGACGTACCGGGGAGCTGTTTTTT.